The source of this T cell receptor (beta chain) is a study of blood T cell repertoires in COVID-19. Study context: The origin of the acute and convalescent COVID-19 samples was the United States, Italy and Spain.

The table came from immunoSEQ multiplex PCR; TCRdb's copy has only in-frame clones and leaves some out. The sample has 250,000 or so clones; over 65% are singletons. Germline V gene sequence: CDR1 SEHNR, CDR2 FQNEAQ (reference sequence). The CDR3 length is 13 residues. Trimming pared 1 base from V and 6 bases from J, leaving 9 bases between. This receptor was obtained from a woman of 80 years or more with acute or convalescent COVID-19. Sample: peripheral blood. V is TRBV7-9 and J is TRBJ1-2, with D possibly TRBD1 on 5 matching bases. The CDR3: CASSLDGGNGYTF. The CDR3 DNA reads as TGTGCCAGCAGCTTAGATGGGGGGAATGGCTACACCTTC.